Described below is a single T cell receptor beta chain sequence and its context. Its antigen is as yet unknown. This sample was taken from a study of T-cell reconstitution after alpha-beta-depleted transplantation in children. Germline V gene lookup returns CDR1 MNHNS and CDR2 SASEGT. This CDR3 is 17 amino acids long. Trimming at V came to 7 bases and at J to 1 base, leaving 13 bases not matched to a gene. Unique molecular identifiers were used to barcode this TCRbeta library. TCRdb analysed the PCR reads with MiXCR anew, one entry per CDR3 protein. This sample yields about 250,000 distinct CDR3 sequences, of which 24% are seen a single time; 4.5% to 5.5% belongs to the top ten. Regarding the study as a whole: The main origin of T-cell counts and diversity one year after transplant was newly produced T cells. From surviving recipient T cells and thymic progenitors came the high day-60 TCRbeta diversity observed in some patients. Expanded clones from the graft, numbering several hundred, reportedly supplied alpha-beta T cells about two months after transplant.

The chain recombines TRBV6-1 with TRBJ2-4; 7 bases are shared with TRBD2. This specimen was PBMCs, mostly from graft donor cells, taken 360 days after TCRalphabeta/CD19-depleted stem cell transplant. This sequence was found in a female patient aged 2-10 years who had a stem cell transplant for congenital amegakaryocytic thrombocytopenia, so the T cells may come from the graft donor. CDR3 in amino acids: CASTTSDQMGAKNIQYF. The CDR3 nucleotides are TGTGCCAGCACTACTAGCGATCAAATGGGGGCCAAAAACATTCAGTACTTC.